What follows are 20 T cell receptor beta chains derived from one specimen sequenced in a study of prognosis after radiotherapy for stage I lung cancer. With two-round multiplex PCR, TCR beta CDR3 sequences were amplified from genomic DNA. Primers (each specific to one TRBV or TRBJ gene) were used in first-round PCR. In TCRdb, the multiplex PCR reads were re-called with MiXCR into one record per CDR3 protein. This sample has tens of thousands of distinct CDR3 sequences, with 43% found just once. The sample in question was PBMCs, obtained before or after stereotactic body radiation therapy (not recorded which). Receptors originate from a donor over 45 with non-small cell lung cancer.

This chain connects TRBV7-2 to TRBJ2-7; D is unclear. The CDR3 is 11 amino acids. CDR1 SGHTA and CDR2 FQGNSA come from the germline V gene. Trimming shortened V by 8 bases and J by 10 bases, and 15 bases separated the two germline ends. CDR3 in DNA: TGTGCCAGCGCAAAGAATTACAATCAGTACTTC. This translates into CASAKNYNQYF. Together with reference TRBV7-2 and TRBJ2-7, the CDR3 gives the full variable domain: GAGVSQSPSNKVTEKGKDVELRCDPISGHTALYWYRQSLGQGLEFLIYFQGNSAPDKSGLPSDRFSAERTGGSVSTLTIQRTQQEDSAVYLCASAKNYNQYFGPGTRLTVT.

On this clonotype: Just one base apart from a much larger clone, this may be a read error. This CDR3 is missing its conserved last phenylalanine or tryptophan, likely due to a read error. The V gene is TRBV4-1, the J gene TRBJ2-1; the D is unclear. The CDR3 spans 14 residues. V gave up 2 bases and J gave up 5 bases, with 10 bases separating them. Germline-derived CDR1 and CDR2 are MGHRA and YSYEKL. In DNA, the CDR3 is TGCGCCAGCAGCCAACGGTTAAGAGACAATGAGCAGTTCCTC. Translated: CASSQRLRDNEQFL.

This clonotype was detected ten times or more. The J gene is TRBJ2-7, the V gene TRBV7-9, with TRBD2 identical over 8 bases. V was clipped by 4 bases and J by 9 bases; unmatched bases: 8. CDR1 is SEHNR, CDR2 FQNEAQ, per germline (reference sequence). The CDR3 runs to 13 residues. CDR3 protein: CASSSKREWGQYF. As DNA, the CDR3 is TGTGCCAGCAGCTCTAAGCGGGAGTGGGGGCAGTACTTC. Full variable domain (remainder filled in from reference TRBV7-9 and TRBJ2-7): DTGVSQNPRHKITKRGQNVTFRCDPISEHNRLYWYRQTLGQGPEFLTYFQNEAQLEKSRLLSDRFSAERPKGSFSTLEIQRTEQGDSAMYLCASSSKREWGQYFGPGTRLTVT.

This clonotype was picked up many times. The V gene is TRBV9, the J gene TRBJ2-5, with D possibly being TRBD1 (5 bases). Germline V gene data show CDR1 as SGDLS and CDR2 as YYNGEE. V was pared by 3 bases and J by 0 bases, with 9 bases between. This CDR3 region has 14 residues. CDR3 sequence (DNA): TGTGCCAGCAGCGACCCGACAGACCAAGAGACCCAGTACTTC. As protein: CASSDPTDQETQYF.

Worth noting for this clonotype: With a much larger clone just one base away, this may be a read error. Because it lacks the conserved phenylalanine or tryptophan at the end, this CDR3 is likely a read error. The chain uses TRBV11-2 and TRBJ2-4, with TRBD2 matching 9 bases. Germline values: CDR1 SGHAT, CDR2 FQNNGV. Trimming removed 5 bases from V and 6 bases from J; junction bases left unmatched: 11. The length of the CDR3 is 16 residues. CDR3 in DNA: TGTGCCAGCAGCACAGACGCGGGAGGGCCCGGAAACATTCAGTACCTC. Protein: CASSTDAGGPGNIQYL.

Judged by abundance, this clonotype is medium-sized. The V call is TRBV7-2, the J call TRBJ2-1, with D unclear. V lost 1 base and J lost 2, with 12 bases in between. CDR1 is SGHTA, CDR2 FQGNSA, per germline. CDR3 length: 16 residues. This CDR3 is CASSLEPYSPYNEQFF. The CDR3 DNA is TGTGCCAGCAGCTTAGAGCCCTACAGTCCCTACAATGAGCAGTTCTTC.

This sequence joins TRBV5-4 and TRBJ1-5, with 9 nucleotides matching TRBD1. In germline, CDR1 is SGHNT, CDR2 YYREEE (reference sequence). J was trimmed by 6 bases and V by 5 bases; bases with no gene match: 15. The CDR3 extends over 17 amino acids. The CDR3 DNA sequence: TGTGCCAGCAGTTCGCTGGGACAGGGATTTTTATGTCAGCCCCAGCATTTT. Residues: CASSSLGQGFLCQPQHF.

This clonotype was recorded at least ten times. This chain connects TRBV3-1 to TRBJ1-1, with D possibly being TRBD1 (5 bases). The CDR3 spans 16 residues. Germline V lookup: CDR1 LGHDT, CDR2 YNNKEL (reference sequence). V lost 3 bases to trimming and J lost 3 bases, with 17 bases between them. CDR3 in amino acids: CASSQIGAGAHTEAFF. The DNA of the CDR3 is TGTGCCAGCAGCCAGATTGGGGCTGGGGCCCACACTGAAGCTTTCTTT.

The chain carries TRBV28 and TRBJ2-6; unclear D gene. The CDR3 has 18 amino acids. Germline V CDR1 and CDR2: MDHEN, SYDVKM. Trimming cost V 1 base and J 0 bases, with 13 bases left between them. The chain's CDR3 is CASSLSLFTDSGANVLTF. CDR3 in DNA: TGTGCCAGCAGTTTATCCCTTTTCACGGACTCTGGGGCCAACGTCCTGACTTTC.

The J gene is TRBJ2-1, the V gene TRBV7-6, with 7 bases identical to TRBD2. The CDR3 has 18 residues. Germline V gene sequence: CDR1 SGHVS, CDR2 FNYEAQ. The ends lost 5 bases at V and 1 base at J; junction bases unmatched: 14. CDR3 loop: CASSLRPEGGESYNEQFF. DNA of the CDR3: TGTGCCAGCAGCCTAAGACCGGAGGGAGGGGAATCCTACAATGAGCAGTTCTTC.

The chain has TRBV28 and TRBJ2-7; D is unresolved. V lost 5 bases and J lost 3, with 14 bases in between. CDR3 length equals 14 residues. The germline gives CDR1 MDHEN, CDR2 SYDVKM. CDR3 DNA sequence: TGTGCCAGCAGTCCTACGGTCGCTTACTACGAGCAGTACTTC. This translates into CASSPTVAYYEQYF. The whole variable domain, remainder taken from reference TRBV28 and TRBJ2-7, is DVKVTQSSRYLVKRTGEKVFLECVQDMDHENMFWYRQDPGLGLRLIYFSYDVKMKEKGDIPEGYSVSREKKERFSLILESASTNQTSMYLCASSPTVAYYEQYFGPGTRLTVT.

This clonotype appeared many times. V is TRBV5-5 and J is TRBJ2-5, with D unresolved. The V end lost 0 bases, the J end lost 2 bases, and 5 bases lay between the germline ends. The length of the CDR3 is 13 residues. Germline-derived CDR1 and CDR2 are SGHKS and YYEKEE (reference sequence). The CDR3 DNA sequence: TGTGCCAGCAGCTTGGGACCTCAAGAGACCCAGTACTTC. Residues: CASSLGPQETQYF.

On this clonotype: A much larger clonotype is one base distant, so this may be a read error. CDR3 in amino acids: CASSPRTGQVTESFF. CDR3 coding DNA: TGTGCCAGCTCACCAAGGACAGGGCAGGTTACTGAATCTTTCTTT. The chain combines TRBV18 with TRBJ1-1, with TRBD1 identical over 8 bases. Looked up from germline, CDR1 is KGHSH and CDR2 is LQKENI. The CDR3 loop spans 15 amino acids.

The V gene is TRBV13, the J gene TRBJ2-7, with D possibly being TRBD1 (5 bases). The V end lost 5 bases, the J end lost 0 bases, and 17 bases lay between the germline ends. Germline CDR1 reads PRHDT; CDR2 reads FYEKMQ (reference sequence). The CDR3 has 16 amino acids. CDR3: CASSPSQGTSSYEQYF. The CDR3 nucleotides read TGTGCCAGCAGCCCTTCCCAGGGAACAAGCTCCTACGAGCAGTACTTC.

The CDR3 DNA sequence: TGTGCCACCAGTGATCGTACCGGGACAGGGGACCATGAGCAGTTCTTC. Amino acid sequence: CATSDRTGTGDHEQFF. The J gene is TRBJ2-1, the V gene TRBV24-1; 10 bases are shared with TRBD1. The CDR3 runs to 16 residues. The V gene's germline CDR1 is KGHDR and CDR2 SFDVKD. V lost 3 bases and J lost 8; bases outside the gene matches: 9.

Turning to this clonotype: A clone one base away is much larger, so this may be a read error. The CDR3 carries no conserved terminal phenylalanine or tryptophan, so it likely arises from a read error. The V call is TRBV5-1, the J call TRBJ2-1; TRBD2 matches 9 bases. Germline trimming cut 6 bases from V and 5 bases from J; bases unmatched to any gene: 3. Germline CDR1 and CDR2: SGHRS and YFSETQ. This CDR3 has 13 amino acids. This CDR3 reads CASMTSGNNEQFL. In DNA form, the CDR3 reads TGCGCCAGCATGACTAGCGGAAACAATGAGCAGTTCCTC.

Note on this clonotype: Here the CDR3 omits its conserved ending phenylalanine or tryptophan, so a read error is the likely source. CDR3 loop: CASIQQVYTSFDVQYS. The CDR3 coding sequence is TGTGCCAGCATCCAACAGGTCTATACTTCCTTCGACGTGCAGTACTCC. The chain combines TRBV6-1 with TRBJ2-7, with D perhaps TRBD1 (5 bases). CDR3 length: 16 amino acids. Trimming cost V 7 bases and J 9 bases, with 28 bases left between them. From germline, CDR1 is MNHNS and CDR2 SASEGT.

The chain links TRBV12-3 or TRBV12-4 to TRBJ1-6; unclear D gene. CDR3 length: 14 residues. Trimming stripped 6 bases from V and 6 bases from J, with 12 bases between. CDR3 amino acids: CASRVAATNSPLHF. CDR3 coding DNA: TGTGCCAGCAGGGTAGCGGCCACTAATTCACCCCTCCACTTT.

In this sample, this clonotype is medium-sized. J is TRBJ2-2 and V is TRBV5-1; TRBD2 aligns across 13 bases. Trimming took 0 bases from V and 1 from J; bases not matched to a gene: 6. The CDR3 extends over 19 amino acids. From germline, CDR1 is SGHRS and CDR2 YFSETQ. In DNA, the CDR3 is TGCGCCAGCAGCTTGGCCACTACTAGCGGGAGGGAGAACACCGGGGAGCTGTTTTTT. Its protein product is CASSLATTSGRENTGELFF.

To note about this clonotype: This could be a read error, since a much larger clone is one nucleotide away. The chain links TRBV6-1 to TRBJ2-5, with D possibly TRBD1 on 6 matching bases. The CDR3 is made up of 14 amino acids. CDR1 MNHNS and CDR2 SASEGT come from the germline V gene. In DNA form, the CDR3 reads TGTGCCAGCACCATGTTACAGGGCCAAGAGACCAAGTACTTC. It specifies CASTMLQGQETKYF.